The 17 T cell receptor beta chains listed next were all sequenced from one sample in a study of blood T cell repertoires in COVID-19. Here immunoSEQ multiplex PCR was the method, and the copy in TCRdb shows in-frame clones only, minus some. Among over 200,000 clones, approximately 83% were seen once, and the ten largest hold roughly 1.2%. The sequencing sample was made of peripheral blood. The receptors stem from a woman in her 30s with COVID-19, enrolled during active disease.

Only a few counts were recorded for this clone. The rearrangement joins TRBV6-2 or TRBV6-3 to TRBJ1-5; D possibly corresponds to TRBD1 (5 bases). V was shortened by 6 bases and J by 7 bases, with 10 bases between the two germline ends. Germline CDR1 MNHEY, CDR2 SVGEGT. The CDR3 is 12 amino acids. The CDR3 nucleotides read TGTGCCAGCAGCACGGGGGGGCAGCCCCAGCATTTT. Its protein product is CASSTGGQPQHF.

This clone appeared a single time. The chain links TRBV5-5 to TRBJ1-1; the match to TRBD1 covers 7 bases. Germline V gene sequence: CDR1 SGHKS, CDR2 YYEKEE (reference sequence). This CDR3 is built from 12 residues. J lost 8 bases, V lost 6 bases, and 7 bases had no gene match. The CDR3 DNA reads as TGTGCCAGCAACCTTGGGACAGCCGAAGCTTTCTTT. Protein product: CASNLGTAEAFF.

The chain has TRBV28 and TRBJ2-1, with 8 bases aligning to TRBD2. Looked up from germline, CDR1 is MDHEN and CDR2 is SYDVKM. V lost 5 bases to trimming and J lost 2 bases; unmatched junction nucleotides: 8. The CDR3 contains 16 residues. CDR3 region: CASSPLSRGAYNEQFF. The CDR3 bases are TGTGCCAGCAGTCCTCTCTCGCGGGGGGCCTACAATGAGCAGTTCTTC.

The rearrangement uses TRBV6-4 and TRBJ1-2, with 7 positions matching TRBD1. CDR1 and CDR2 from the germline V gene are MRHNA and SNTAGT. V trimming: 6 bases; J trimming: 0 bases; junction bases outside the gene matches: 10. The CDR3 length is 16 residues. Written as DNA, the CDR3 is TGTGCCAGCAGAAAGGAGGGGGCAGGAGCTAACTATGGCTACACCTTC. Translation gives CASRKEGAGANYGYTF.

The rearrangement uses TRBV5-5 and TRBJ1-5; tentatively, D is TRBD1 (5 bases). The V end was cut by 4 bases, the J end by 5 bases, with 10 bases between. Germline CDR1 and CDR2: SGHKS and YYEKEE (reference sequence). The CDR3 runs 13 residues. CDR3 protein: CASSKDTYQPQHF. The CDR3 nucleotides read TGTGCCAGCAGCAAGGACACATATCAGCCCCAGCATTTT. Together with reference TRBV5-5 and TRBJ1-5, the CDR3 gives the full variable domain: DAGVTQSPTHLIKTRGQQVTLRCSPISGHKSVSWYQQVLGQGPQFIFQYYEKEERGRGNFPDRFSARQFPNYSSELNVNALLLGDSALYLCASSKDTYQPQHFGDGTRLSIL.

This chain uses TRBV10-3 with TRBJ2-3, with D perhaps TRBD2 (5 bases). V gave up 7 bases and J gave up 3 bases, with 11 bases separating them. The germline V gene encodes CDR1 ENHRY and CDR2 SYGVKD. The CDR3 contains 13 residues. CDR3 region: CAITLDLTDTQYF. The CDR3 region has the DNA TGTGCCATCACGTTGGACTTAACAGATACGCAGTATTTT.

The chain links TRBV3-1 (or the pseudogene TRBV3-2) to TRBJ1-2, with D uncertain. The CDR3 is made up of 13 amino acids. V lost 2 bases and J lost 7, with 11 bases in between. CDR1 and CDR2 from the germline V gene are LGHDT and YNNKEL (reference sequence). In DNA form, the CDR3 reads TGTGCCAGCAGCCAACGCCTCTATGGTGGCTACACCTTC. Protein product: CASSQRLYGGYTF.

There are a few counts of this clone. V is TRBV9 and J is TRBJ2-1; the match to TRBD2 covers 7 bases. This CDR3 contains 17 residues. CDR1 and CDR2 (germline): SGDLS, YYNGEE. The J segment lost 0 bases and the V segment lost 0 bases, leaving 6 bases of the junction unmatched. CDR3 in amino acids: CASSVVSSGRSYNEQFF. The CDR3 nucleotides are TGTGCCAGCAGCGTAGTTTCTAGCGGCCGCTCCTACAATGAGCAGTTCTTC.

The chain combines TRBV11-3 with TRBJ1-3; D is ambiguous. The CDR3 is 18 amino acids. The V gene's germline CDR1 is SGHNT and CDR2 YENEEA. V was cut by 2 bases and J by 0 bases, with 17 bases left in between. CDR3 amino acids: CASSLRLRSHFSGNTIYF. The CDR3 DNA follows: TGTGCCAGCAGCTTAAGGCTCAGGTCCCACTTCTCTGGAAACACCATATATTTT.

This chain links TRBV12-3 or TRBV12-4 with TRBJ2-5; 7 bases agree with TRBD1. The CDR3 covers 13 residues. Germline trimming cut 7 bases from V and 1 base from J; bases unmatched to any gene: 3. CDR3 sequence (DNA): TGTGCCAGCACTGACAGGGTCCAAGAGACCCAGTACTTC. This encodes CASTDRVQETQYF.

The CDR3 DNA reads as TGTGCCAGCAGCCAAGCGTCAGGTGTTGGAAAACTGTTTTTT. It is translated as CASSQASGVGKLFF. This chain links TRBV3-1 (or the pseudogene TRBV3-2) with TRBJ1-4, with unresolved D. Germline assignment: CDR1 LGHDT and CDR2 YNNKEL (reference sequence). Trimming removed 1 base at V and 10 bases at J, with 13 bases between. This CDR3 region has 14 residues.

The chain links TRBV9 to TRBJ2-2, with no clear D. Germline V lookup: CDR1 SGDLS, CDR2 YYNGEE. The germline V and J ends were trimmed by 3 bases and 0 bases, with 9 bases remaining between them. This CDR3 has 15 amino acids. The CDR3 DNA is TGTGCCAGCAGCGCGTTTAATTCGAACACCGGGGAGCTGTTTTTT. Amino acid sequence: CASSAFNSNTGELFF.

This chain links TRBV27 with TRBJ1-2; tentative D call: TRBD1 (6 bases). The CDR3 loop spans 16 amino acids. Germline V lookup: CDR1 MNHEY, CDR2 SMNVEV (reference sequence). Trimming shortened V by 2 bases and J by 0 bases, and 13 bases separated the two germline ends. The CDR3 here is CASSLVGGLSNYGYTF. CDR3 nucleotide sequence: TGTGCCAGCAGTTTAGTGGGGGGGCTCTCTAACTATGGCTACACCTTC.

This rearrangement joins TRBV3-1 (or the pseudogene TRBV3-2) to TRBJ2-1; 9 bases agree with TRBD2. This CDR3 is 19 amino acids long. With V trimmed by 0 bases and J by 0 bases, 9 bases remained unmatched. Germline-derived CDR1 and CDR2 are LGHDT and YNNKEL (reference sequence). For the CDR3, the DNA is TGTGCCAGCAGCCAAGATACCCAGAGACTAGCGGCCTCCTACAATGAGCAGTTCTTC. Translating gives CASSQDTQRLAASYNEQFF.

This chain links TRBV14 with TRBJ2-5; possible D gene TRBD1, 6 bases. Germline assignment: CDR1 SGHDN and CDR2 FVKESK. The CDR3 covers 14 residues. Deletions cut 4 bases from V and 5 bases from J, with 14 bases between. CDR3 nucleotides: TGTGCCAGCAGCCCCTACAGGGTGACGGAGACCCAGTACTTC. As protein: CASSPYRVTETQYF.

The chain joins TRBV3-1 (or the pseudogene TRBV3-2) to TRBJ1-1, with TRBD1 matching 9 bases. Germline assignment: CDR1 LGHDT and CDR2 YNNKEL (reference sequence). CDR3 length: 14 amino acids. J was trimmed by 5 bases and V by 8 bases; bases with no gene match: 9. The CDR3 region has the DNA TGTGCCAGCGTCCCGGACAGGGGAGGTACTGAAGCTTTCTTT. This gives the protein CASVPDRGGTEAFF.

This chain joins TRBV5-5 and TRBJ1-1; TRBD1 matches at 8 bases. The CDR3 has 15 residues. J lost 4 bases, V lost 1 base, and 6 bases had no gene match. The germline V gene has CDR1 SGHKS and CDR2 YYEKEE (reference sequence). The CDR3 sequence is CASSLRDTGGTEAFF. The CDR3 DNA follows: TGTGCCAGCAGCTTGCGTGACACAGGGGGCACTGAAGCTTTCTTT.